Reported below is one TCR beta chain. The antigen remains unidentified. These data originate in a study of cytotoxic CD8 clonotypes in ibrutinib-treated CLL. Overall study results and limits: The study sampled sustained-remission and progressing patients at different times. A rise in clonality was seen at ibrutinib response, and a fall back toward baseline was seen at progression.

V was clipped by 4 bases and J by 6 bases, with 15 bases between them. The CDR3 spans 14 residues. From germline, CDR1 is SGHTA and CDR2 FQGNSA. Clones were sequenced by immunoSEQ multiplex PCR, and TCRdb holds only the in-frame ones, with some missing. Altogether around 150,000 clones are present, 81% being singletons, with the ten largest covering about 2%. Material: PBMCs, obtained after 12 months of ibrutinib treatment. The sequence derives from a human donor with chronic lymphocytic leukemia. V and J are TRBV7-2 and TRBJ1-2; D perhaps matches TRBD1 (6 bases). The DNA for the CDR3 is TGTGCCAGCAGCTCAAGGGGGGAGTTCCATGGCTACACCTTC. Protein product: CASSSRGEFHGYTF.